This T cell receptor beta chain was documented in a study of shared clonotypes between healthy human individuals. Using immunoSEQ multiplex PCR, the repertoire was profiled, and TCRdb retains in-frame clones only, with some absent. This table holds 2 million to 2.5 million clones, about nine tenths found once. CD4+ cells were split into CD45RA+ naive and CD45RA-negative memory subsets. V gave up 4 bases and J gave up 3 bases, with 19 bases separating them. The CDR3 covers 16 residues. Germline V gene sequence: CDR1 SGHRS, CDR2 YFSETQ. The receptor's source is a man younger than 30 in good health. Some clones in this sample may be carry-over from other donors' samples. J is TRBJ1-1 and V is TRBV5-1, with TRBD1 as a possible D gene (6 bases). The sequencing sample was made of naive CD4+ T cells from PBMCs. Stated subset: CD45RA+ positively selected. CDR3 amino acids: CASSLRPGQTDTEAFF. CDR3 sequence (DNA): TGCGCCAGCAGCCTTCGACCGGGACAAACGGACACTGAAGCTTTCTTT.